This is a list of T cell receptor beta chains from one sample in a study of T-cell memory formation after mild COVID-19. TCRdb redid the calling of the 5' RACE reads with MiXCR, one entry per CDR3 protein. The sample records some 320,000 distinct CDR3 sequences, roughly 15% being singletons. The material sequenced was PBMCs or a T cell subset sorted from them (not recorded which). These receptors all come from a man younger than 30 who had mild COVID-19 (a few samples of this study predate the infection). Cell type and time point are not known. Each CDR3 is given with its conserved first and last residue. Fields, in order: J gene, V gene, D gene, clone size, CDR3 protein, CDR3 DNA. A D gene is named only where the DNA matches it firmly. Clone size is stated in some rows and not others, as once, few, many or a class when expanded.

TRBJ2-1,TRBV6-5,TRBD1,.,CASRGPGQFNF,TGTGCCAGCAGGGGACCGGGACAGTTTAACTTC
TRBJ1-5,TRBV10-3,.,few,CAISRAQVSQPQHF,TGTGCCATCAGTCGGGCACAGGTTAGTCAGCCCCAGCATTTT
TRBJ2-2,TRBV7-2,TRBD1,.,CASSLGGTGVPGELFF,TGTGCCAGCAGCTTAGGGGGGACAGGGGTACCCGGGGAGCTGTTTTTT
TRBJ2-5,TRBV11-2,TRBD2,few,CASRRPGGGARETQYF,TGTGCCAGCAGGAGACCTGGCGGGGGGGCCCGGGAGACCCAGTACTTC
TRBJ2-3,TRBV7-3,TRBD2,few,CASSSLSGGGTDTQYF,TGTGCCAGCAGCAGCCTTAGCGGGGGTGGCACAGATACGCAGTATTTT
TRBJ2-2,TRBV4-3,TRBD1,.,CASRTGTGVSGELFF,TGCGCCAGCAGAACCGGGACAGGGGTTAGCGGGGAGCTGTTTTTT
TRBJ2-5,TRBV7-2,.,many,CASSLARGQETQYF,TGTGCCAGCAGCTTAGCTAGGGGTCAAGAGACCCAGTACTTC
TRBJ2-2,TRBV5-6,.,.,CASSSRVRGTDTGELFF,TGTGCCAGCAGTTCCCGGGTTAGGGGTACAGACACCGGGGAGCTGTTTTTT
TRBJ2-1,TRBV7-3,.,.,CASSPTKRAYNEQFF,TGTGCCAGCAGCCCTACCAAGAGGGCCTACAATGAGCAGTTCTTC
TRBJ1-2,TRBV18,.,.,CASSPEPGVYYGYTF,TGTGCCAGCTCACCCGAGCCCGGAGTTTACTATGGCTACACCTTC
TRBJ2-7,TRBV6-2/TRBV6-3,TRBD2,few,CASSRRGTRDDEQYF,TGTGCCAGCAGCAGACGGGGGACTAGGGACGACGAGCAGTACTTC
TRBJ2-2,TRBV6-2/TRBV6-3,.,.,CASSYPHRGAGELFF,TGTGCCAGCAGTTACCCGCACCGGGGAGCCGGGGAGCTGTTTTTT
TRBJ2-5,TRBV4-1,TRBD1,few,CASSQAGTGGQETQYF,TGCGCCAGCAGCCAGGCCGGGACAGGGGGCCAAGAGACCCAGTACTTC
TRBJ2-5,TRBV20-1,.,.,CSALPGGNWGETQYF,TGCAGTGCTTTGCCCGGGGGCAACTGGGGGGAGACCCAGTACTTC
TRBJ2-3,TRBV2,TRBD2,few,CASSSPRGGAKDTQYF,TGTGCCAGCAGTTCCCCCCGGGGGGGAGCAAAAGATACGCAGTATTTT
TRBJ1-2,TRBV7-2,.,.,CASSLDHAGAGYTF,TGTGCCAGCAGCTTAGACCATGCCGGAGCTGGCTACACCTTC
TRBJ2-3,TRBV4-3,.,many,CASSLSFARTDTQYF,TGCGCCAGCAGCCTCAGTTTCGCGCGCACAGATACGCAGTATTTT
TRBJ2-5,TRBV5-1,TRBD1,.,CASSTATGGQETQYF,TGCGCCAGCAGCACAGCCACAGGGGGCCAAGAGACCCAGTACTTC
TRBJ1-3,TRBV4-1,.,.,CASSQETASGNTIYF,TGCGCCAGCAGCCAAGAGACGGCGTCTGGAAACACCATATATTTT
TRBJ2-1,TRBV4-2,.,few,CASSQDLANSYNEQFF,TGTGCCAGCAGCCAAGATTTGGCGAACTCCTACAATGAGCAGTTCTTC
TRBJ2-2,TRBV10-2,TRBD1,many,CASSEPGGTGELFF,TGCGCCAGCAGTGAGCCAGGGGGCACCGGGGAGCTGTTTTTT
TRBJ2-7,TRBV4-3,.,few,CASSHRDEQYF,TGCGCCAGCAGCCACAGGGACGAGCAGTACTTC
TRBJ2-1,TRBV10-3,TRBD1,few,CAIMRTGKDEQFF,TGTGCCATCATGCGGACAGGGAAGGATGAGCAGTTCTTC
TRBJ1-1,TRBV6-2/TRBV6-3,TRBD1,few,CASSRTDRADTEAFF,TGTGCCAGCAGCCGCACGGACAGGGCGGACACTGAAGCTTTCTTT
TRBJ2-7,TRBV20-1,.,.,CSARGPISYEQYF,TGCAGTGCTAGAGGACCGATCTCCTACGAGCAGTACTTC
TRBJ2-5,TRBV4-3,TRBD1,many,CASSRRGQGLETQYF,TGCGCCAGCAGCCGAAGGGGACAGGGTTTAGAGACCCAGTACTTC
TRBJ2-2,TRBV6-2/TRBV6-3,TRBD2,.,CASRTIKGLAVNTGELFF,TGTGCCAGCAGAACCATTAAAGGACTAGCGGTGAACACCGGGGAGCTGTTTTTT
TRBJ1-2,TRBV11-2,.,once,CASSLGRGGQGDGYTF,TGTGCCAGCAGCTTAGGCCGGGGGGGTCAGGGAGATGGCTACACCTTC
TRBJ2-3,TRBV7-2,TRBD2,few,CASSSWAEQRGRNTQYF,TGTGCCAGCAGCTCCTGGGCCGAGCAGCGGGGGCGAAATACGCAGTATTTT
TRBJ2-3,TRBV10-3,.,few,CAISESRNTDTQYF,TGTGCCATCAGTGAAAGCAGGAACACAGATACGCAGTATTTT